Listed below are T cell receptor beta chains from one sample, sequenced in a study of Ad26.COV2.S vaccination and SARS-CoV-2 variants. Using immunoSEQ multiplex PCR, the repertoire was profiled, and TCRdb retains in-frame clones only, with some absent. The table includes about 440,000 clones, roughly nine tenths detected once. Sequencing used peripheral blood, obtained in a trial of Ad26.COV2.S vaccine versus placebo. The receptors shown here come from a person aged 18-65 years who received the Ad26.COV2.S COVID-19 vaccine or a placebo. CDR3s include the opening cysteine and the closing phenylalanine or tryptophan.

V gene	J gene	CDR3 protein
TRBV3-1/TRBV3-2	TRBJ2-2	CASSRTGAPSTGELFF
TRBV5-4	TRBJ1-1	CASSLEAGKMPTEAFF
TRBV3-1/TRBV3-2	TRBJ2-7	CASRSSAYEQYF
TRBV21-1	TRBJ2-7	CASSKVGSYEQYF
TRBV12-3/TRBV12-4	TRBJ2-7	CASSTTGRQYF
TRBV7-2	TRBJ2-1	CASSLRGPSRNEQFF
TRBV3-1/TRBV3-2	TRBJ2-1	CASSQDRSAREQFF
TRBV7-9	TRBJ1-5	CASSLGGQGNQPQHF
TRBV6-5	TRBJ2-5	CASSYSRGIQETQYF
TRBV27	TRBJ1-1	CASSLSLSIGVAFF
TRBV12-3/TRBV12-4	TRBJ2-7	CASTRTSFHEQYF
TRBV6-2/TRBV6-3	TRBJ2-1	CASSDPGTGGTGEQFF
TRBV4-2	TRBJ1-1	CASSFGGEYSEAFF